A single sample is the source of the 26 T cell receptor beta chains below, sequenced in a study of blood T cell repertoires in COVID-19. The method was immunoSEQ multiplex PCR; TCRdb's version includes in-frame clones alone and lacks a portion of them. Among some 120,000 clones listed, around four fifths were seen once. Sequencing was carried out using peripheral blood. The receptor source for this set is a human donor in a cohort sampled during active COVID-19.

This sequence joins TRBV13 and TRBJ2-3; 10 bases match TRBD2. Germline V gene data show CDR1 as PRHDT and CDR2 as FYEKMQ (reference sequence). The CDR3 sequence is 14 residues long. V lost 5 bases and J lost 7; bases outside the gene matches: 6. The CDR3 region is CASSPPGLANTQYF. CDR3 in DNA: TGTGCCAGCAGCCCCCCGGGACTAGCGAATACGCAGTATTTT.

This clone was seen more than once but under ten times. V usage is TRBV19 and J usage is TRBJ2-5; no definite D call. Trimming cost V 6 bases and J 3 bases, with 11 bases left between them. CDR1 and CDR2 (germline): LNHDA, SQIVND (reference sequence). This CDR3 region has 13 residues. The CDR3 here is CASSPHREETQYF. In DNA, the CDR3 is TGTGCCAGTAGCCCCCACAGAGAAGAGACCCAGTACTTC.

The chain uses TRBV7-6 and TRBJ1-5; no clear D gene. The CDR3 extends over 15 amino acids. Germline assignment: CDR1 SGHVS and CDR2 FNYEAQ. Trimming left V 3 bases short and J 2 bases short, with 11 bases between. The CDR3 DNA is TGTGCCAGCAGCTTGGCCTGGGGAGGCAATCAGCCCCAGCATTTT. This translates into CASSLAWGGNQPQHF.

The chain is built from TRBV2 and TRBJ1-4; D not resolved. The CDR3 has 14 residues. Germline CDR1 reads SNHLY; CDR2 reads FYNNEI. Between the trimmed V and J ends, which lost 1 base and 8 bases, there was a span of 11 bases. DNA of the CDR3: TGTGCCAGCAGTGAAGGAGGCAGTGCAGAAAAACTGTTTTTT. Protein sequence: CASSEGGSAEKLFF.

The V and J genes are TRBV18 and TRBJ2-7, with 9 positions matching TRBD1. Looked up from germline, CDR1 is KGHSH and CDR2 is LQKENI. J gave up 3 bases and V 4 bases, and 4 bases lay outside the gene matches. CDR3 length: 14 amino acids. The CDR3 spells CASSQRTGDYEQYF. The CDR3 DNA reads as TGTGCCAGCTCACAAAGGACAGGGGACTACGAGCAGTACTTC.

CDR3 nucleotide sequence: TGTGCCTGGGACAGTACTGATCACGGTCAGCCCCAGCATTTT. Translation gives CAWDSTDHGQPQHF. The rearrangement joins TRBV30 to TRBJ1-5; possible D gene TRBD1, 5 bases. Germline V gene data show CDR1 as GTSNPN and CDR2 as SVGIG (reference sequence). CDR3 length: 14 residues. Trimming stripped 5 bases from V and 6 bases from J, with 17 bases between.

This clone showed up just a few times. The chain is built from TRBV6-2 or TRBV6-3 and TRBJ2-1; D is uncertain. With 6 bases removed from V and 8 bases from J, the gap between germline ends came to 11 bases. The CDR3 is 12 amino acids. Germline CDR1 and CDR2: MNHEY and SVGEGT. CDR3 coding DNA: TGTGCCAGCAGCCAGACTCGATATGAGCAGTTCTTC. Translation gives CASSQTRYEQFF.

In its sample, this clone was seen a few times. The chain links TRBV30 to TRBJ2-7; 10 bases fit TRBD1. V lost 7 bases and J lost 1; bases outside the gene matches: 4. Germline CDR1 is GTSNPN and CDR2 is SVGIG (reference sequence). The CDR3 runs to 13 residues. The CDR3 spells CASGGQGSYEQYF. DNA of the CDR3: TGTGCCTCGGGGGGACAGGGGTCCTACGAGCAGTACTTC.

The rearrangement uses TRBV27 and TRBJ2-3, with 10 nucleotides matching TRBD1. The CDR3 sequence is 17 residues long. The ends lost 3 bases at V and 5 bases at J; junction bases unmatched: 11. Germline loops: CDR1 MNHEY, CDR2 SMNVEV (reference sequence). The chain's CDR3 is CASSLDRPGQGKDTQYF. In DNA, the CDR3 is TGTGCCAGCAGTTTGGATAGGCCGGGACAGGGGAAAGATACGCAGTATTTT.

The chain couples TRBV7-8 to TRBJ1-6, with a tentative D call TRBD1 (6 bases). Trimming took off 1 base at V and 0 bases at J, with 10 bases between the two ends. The CDR3 covers 17 residues. Germline CDR1 is SGHVS and CDR2 is FQNEAQ. The CDR3 spells CASSLGQVSSYNSPLHF. The DNA of the CDR3 is TGTGCCAGCAGCTTAGGACAGGTCAGCTCCTATAATTCACCCCTCCACTTT.

The V gene is TRBV19, the J gene TRBJ1-6, with D possibly TRBD1 on 5 matching bases. Germline V lookup: CDR1 LNHDA, CDR2 SQIVND (reference sequence). Trimming removed 3 bases from V and 2 bases from J, with 8 bases in between. The CDR3 is made up of 15 amino acids. The CDR3 nucleotides are TGTGCCAGTAGTATTACCAGGGCCTATAATTCACCCCTCCACTTT. It is translated as CASSITRAYNSPLHF. Looking up the rest from reference TRBV19 and TRBJ1-6 gives the full variable domain: DGGITQSPKYLFRKEGQNVTLSCEQNLNHDAMYWYRQDPGQGLRLIYYSQIVNDFQKGDIAEGYSVSREKKESFPLTVTSAQKNPTAFYLCASSITRAYNSPLHFGNGTRLTVT.

V and J are TRBV20-1 and TRBJ2-7, with D perhaps matching TRBD2 (6 bases). Germline lookup yields CDR1 DFQATT and CDR2 SNEGSKA (reference sequence). V was pared by 5 bases and J by 1 base, with 6 bases between. This CDR3 is 11 amino acids long. The CDR3 loop reads CSAGLSYEQYF. The CDR3 region has the DNA TGCAGTGCTGGACTATCCTACGAGCAGTACTTC.

The rearrangement links TRBV5-1 to TRBJ1-6; D is perhaps TRBD1 (6 bases). The CDR3 spans 13 residues. Germline assignment: CDR1 SGHRS and CDR2 YFSETQ. The CDR3 DNA is TGCCCACAACAGGGCACCTATAATTCACCCCTCCACTTT. This translates into CPQQGTYNSPLHF.

J is TRBJ2-1 and V is TRBV29-1; D unclear. Germline V CDR1 and CDR2: SQVTM, ANQGSEA. Trimming stripped 1 base from V and 10 bases from J, with 14 bases between. The CDR3 has 13 residues. CDR3 DNA: TGCAGCGTTGAAGGGGCAGTGGAAGTGGAGCAGTTCTTC. Translating gives CSVEGAVEVEQFF.

The genes are TRBV20-1 and TRBJ2-3; possibly TRBD2 for D (5 bases). The CDR3 totals 11 residues. The germline gives CDR1 DFQATT, CDR2 SNEGSKA (reference sequence). The chain's CDR3 is CSGRRPDTQYF. The CDR3 DNA reads as TGCAGCGGACGGAGGCCAGATACGCAGTATTTT.

The V gene is TRBV6-2 or TRBV6-3, the J gene TRBJ1-1, with 8 bases matching TRBD1. V shed 4 bases, J shed 7 bases, and the junction held 11 bases outside the gene matches. Germline V lookup: CDR1 MNHEY, CDR2 SVGEGT. CDR3 length: 15 residues. This CDR3 reads CASSSAGTGAHEAFF. For the CDR3, the DNA is TGTGCCAGCAGTTCAGCCGGGACAGGAGCCCATGAAGCTTTCTTT.

The chain is built from TRBV6-2 or TRBV6-3 and TRBJ1-2, with D perhaps matching TRBD1 (5 bases). The germline CDR1 and CDR2 sequences are MNHEY and SVGEGT. Trimming stripped 3 bases from V and 0 bases from J, with 11 bases between. The CDR3 runs to 15 residues. The CDR3 here is CASSYPTATNYGYTF. The CDR3, as DNA: TGTGCCAGCAGTTATCCGACAGCAACTAACTATGGCTACACCTTC.

This chain connects TRBV27 to TRBJ2-3; 8 bases fit TRBD2. V lost 5 bases to trimming and J lost 0 bases; unmatched junction nucleotides: 7. CDR3 length: 16 residues. Per germline, CDR1 MNHEY and CDR2 SMNVEV (reference sequence). This CDR3 reads CASSPGLAESTDTQYF. In nucleotides, the CDR3 is TGTGCCAGCAGTCCCGGACTAGCAGAAAGCACAGATACGCAGTATTTT.

The DNA for the CDR3 is TGTGCCAGCAGCCGGGGACAGGGCAATCAGCCCCAGCATTTT. Amino acids: CASSRGQGNQPQHF. The V and J genes are TRBV3-1 (or the pseudogene TRBV3-2) and TRBJ1-5; TRBD1 agrees at 8 bases. The CDR3 is made up of 14 amino acids. The V gene's germline CDR1 is LGHDT and CDR2 YNNKEL (reference sequence). Trimming took 4 bases from V and 2 from J; bases not matched to a gene: 1.

The gene calls are TRBV19 and TRBJ1-5; no definite D call. Germline values: CDR1 LNHDA, CDR2 SQIVND (reference sequence). Trimming removed 7 bases from V and 6 bases from J, with 13 bases in between. This CDR3 comprises 13 residues. In nucleotides, the CDR3 is TGTGCCAGTACCCAAACAGTGGGTCAGCCCCAGCATTTT. It specifies CASTQTVGQPQHF.

Of note for this clone: The junction departs from the called germline gene at one end, perhaps through a read error. The gene calls are TRBV11-2 and TRBJ1-1, with 10 positions matching TRBD1. The CDR3 sequence is 16 residues long. CDR1 is SGHAT and CDR2 is FQNNGV in the germline V gene. CDR3 nucleotides: TGTGCCAGCAGCTTAGGGGACAGGGGTTTGAAAACTGAAGCTTTCTTT. It codes for CASSLGDRGLKTEAFF.

The genes are TRBV27 and TRBJ1-2, with TRBD1 matching 7 bases. This CDR3 comprises 15 residues. Germline-derived CDR1 and CDR2 are MNHEY and SMNVEV (reference sequence). J gave up 5 bases and V 7 bases, and 13 bases lay outside the gene matches. CDR3 sequence: CASTSKGTERYGYTF. The CDR3 nucleotides read TGTGCCAGCACCTCAAAGGGGACAGAGCGATATGGCTACACCTTC.

The CDR3 is CASSFVRVRRAEQYF. CDR3 sequence (DNA): TGTGCCAGCAGTTTCGTGAGGGTTAGGAGGGCCGAGCAGTACTTC. The chain uses TRBV28 and TRBJ2-7, with D possibly TRBD2 on 6 matching bases. Germline values: CDR1 MDHEN, CDR2 SYDVKM. The CDR3 covers 15 residues. Trimming took off 3 bases at V and 6 bases at J, with 18 bases between the two ends.

This sequence joins TRBV20-1 and TRBJ2-5, with TRBD2 matching 9 bases. Germline loops: CDR1 DFQATT, CDR2 SNEGSKA (reference sequence). J gave up 4 bases and V 3 bases, and 6 bases lay outside the gene matches. The CDR3 extends over 14 amino acids. Written as DNA, the CDR3 is TGCAGTGCTAGTACAGCGGGGGGTAGAGAGACCCAGTACTTC. The encoded protein is CSASTAGGRETQYF.

The chain joins TRBV7-2 to TRBJ1-2, with 8 bases lining up with TRBD1. CDR1 is SGHTA and CDR2 is FQGNSA in the germline V gene. The junction had 8 bases not matched to a gene; V was cut back by 3 bases and J by 8 bases. The CDR3 has 14 residues. The CDR3 is CASSFSGQGAGYTF. Written as DNA, the CDR3 is TGTGCCAGCAGCTTCTCCGGGCAGGGGGCGGGCTACACCTTC. Variable domain in full (rest from reference TRBV7-2 and TRBJ1-2): GAGVSQSPSNKVTEKGKDVELRCDPISGHTALYWYRQSLGQGLEFLIYFQGNSAPDKSGLPSDRFSAERTGGSVSTLTIQRTQQEDSAVYLCASSFSGQGAGYTFGSGTRLTVV.

This chain links TRBV6-1 with TRBJ2-2; D is possibly TRBD1 (5 bases). CDR1 MNHNS and CDR2 SASEGT come from the germline V gene. CDR3 length: 13 residues. V was clipped by 3 bases and J by 7 bases, with 9 bases between them. The CDR3 protein is CASSEEGVGELFF. The CDR3 DNA is TGTGCCAGCAGTGAGGAAGGGGTCGGGGAGCTGTTTTTT.